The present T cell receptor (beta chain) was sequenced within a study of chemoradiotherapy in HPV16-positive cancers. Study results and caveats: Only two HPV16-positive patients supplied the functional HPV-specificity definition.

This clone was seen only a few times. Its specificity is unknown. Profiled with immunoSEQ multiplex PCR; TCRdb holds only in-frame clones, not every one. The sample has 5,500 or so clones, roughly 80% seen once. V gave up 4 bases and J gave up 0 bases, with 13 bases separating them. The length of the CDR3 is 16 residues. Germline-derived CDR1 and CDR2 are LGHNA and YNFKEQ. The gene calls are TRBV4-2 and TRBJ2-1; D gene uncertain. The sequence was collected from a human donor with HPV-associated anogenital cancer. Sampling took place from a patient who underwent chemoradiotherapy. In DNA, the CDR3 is TGTGCCAGCAGCCCCCAGCTAGGTCGCTCCTACAATGAGCAGTTCTTC. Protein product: CASSPQLGRSYNEQFF.